This T cell receptor (beta chain) originates from a study of cytomegalovirus exposure and HLA in healthy donors. The wider study: The 110 or so validation repertoires used a platform that matched the one used for the 600 to 700 first-cohort repertoires, as a later analysis reported. General study results and limits: In the 130 or so validation repertoires, approximately 94% of cluster scores exceeded 0, per a later analysis. Associated with cytomegalovirus, according to the listing, were 170 or so TCR beta chains.

As for this clone: Its antigen is currently unknown.

Separation from the roughly 700-subject first cohort characterized the 120-subject validation cohort, to which the donors belonged. CDR1 MDHEN and CDR2 SYDVKM come from the germline V gene. V lost 2 bases to trimming and J lost 4 bases, with 12 bases between them. The CDR3 extends over 15 amino acids. The repertoire was sequenced with immunoSEQ multiplex PCR; TCRdb's copy has only in-frame clones and lacks some. The sample holds over 250,000 clones, roughly 90% seen once. Sequencing used PBMCs. This clonotype was sampled from a woman younger than 45 in good health and CMV-seropositive. The chain combines TRBV28 with TRBJ1-5; a possible D gene is TRBD1 (6 bases). CDR3 sequence (DNA): TGTGCCAGCAGTTTAATGGGGGCGCGGAATCAGCCCCAGCATTTT. The encoded protein is CASSLMGARNQPQHF.